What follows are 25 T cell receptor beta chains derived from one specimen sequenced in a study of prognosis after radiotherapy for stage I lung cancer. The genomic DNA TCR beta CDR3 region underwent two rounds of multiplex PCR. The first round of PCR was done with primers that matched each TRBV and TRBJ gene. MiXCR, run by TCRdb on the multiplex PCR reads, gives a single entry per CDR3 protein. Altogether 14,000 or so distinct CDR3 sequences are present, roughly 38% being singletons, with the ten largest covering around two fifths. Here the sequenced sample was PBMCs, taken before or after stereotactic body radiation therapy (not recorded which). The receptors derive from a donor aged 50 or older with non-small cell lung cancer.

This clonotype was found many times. The CDR3 region has the DNA TGTGCCAGCAGGGCTACAGGGTTAGGTCAGCCCCAGCATTTT. Translating gives CASRATGLGQPQHF. The chain employs TRBV2 and TRBJ1-5, with D tentatively TRBD1 (6 bases). CDR1 SNHLY and CDR2 FYNNEI come from the germline V gene. The CDR3 runs to 14 residues. V was pared by 6 bases and J by 6 bases, with 15 bases between.

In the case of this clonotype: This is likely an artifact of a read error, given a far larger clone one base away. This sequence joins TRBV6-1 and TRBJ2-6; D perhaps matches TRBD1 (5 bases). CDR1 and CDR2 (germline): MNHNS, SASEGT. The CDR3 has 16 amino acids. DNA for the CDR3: TGTGCCAGTTCACAAGACAGCCGCTCTGGGGCCAACTTCCTGACTTTC. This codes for CASSQDSRSGANFLTF.

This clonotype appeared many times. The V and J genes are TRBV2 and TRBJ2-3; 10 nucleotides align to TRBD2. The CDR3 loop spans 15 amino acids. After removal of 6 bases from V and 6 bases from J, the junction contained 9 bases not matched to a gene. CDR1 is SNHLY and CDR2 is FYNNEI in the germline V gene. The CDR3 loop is CASSPLAGVGDTQYF. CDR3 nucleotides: TGTGCCAGCAGCCCCCTAGCGGGAGTAGGGGATACGCAGTATTTT.

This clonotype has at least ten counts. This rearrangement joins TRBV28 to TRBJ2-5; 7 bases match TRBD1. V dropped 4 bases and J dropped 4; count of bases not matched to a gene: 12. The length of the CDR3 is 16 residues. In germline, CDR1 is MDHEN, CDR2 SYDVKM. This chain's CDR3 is CASSSRATGSGETQYF. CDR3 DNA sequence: TGTGCCAGCAGTTCCCGCGCGACAGGGTCTGGAGAGACCCAGTACTTC.

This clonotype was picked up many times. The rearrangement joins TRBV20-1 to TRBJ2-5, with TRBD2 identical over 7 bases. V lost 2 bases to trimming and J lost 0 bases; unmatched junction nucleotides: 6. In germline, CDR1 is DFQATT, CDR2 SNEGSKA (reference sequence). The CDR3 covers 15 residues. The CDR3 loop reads CSARYWGGNQETQYF. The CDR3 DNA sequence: TGCAGTGCTAGATACTGGGGGGGGAACCAAGAGACCCAGTACTTC.

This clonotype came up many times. The CDR3 here is CSASQGGAEAFF. As DNA, the CDR3 is TGCAGTGCTTCTCAAGGAGGAGCTGAAGCTTTCTTT. The chain couples TRBV20-1 to TRBJ1-1; D unresolved. Trimming stripped 5 bases from V and 6 bases from J, with 13 bases between. From germline, CDR1 is DFQATT and CDR2 SNEGSKA (reference sequence). This CDR3 region has 12 residues.

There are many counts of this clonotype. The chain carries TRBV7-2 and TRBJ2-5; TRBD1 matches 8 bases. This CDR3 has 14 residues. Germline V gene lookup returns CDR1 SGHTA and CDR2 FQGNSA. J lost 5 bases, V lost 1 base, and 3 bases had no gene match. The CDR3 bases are TGTGCCAGCAGCTTAGATCAGGGGGCGGAGACCCAGTACTTC. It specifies CASSLDQGAETQYF. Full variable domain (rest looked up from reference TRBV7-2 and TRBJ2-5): GAGVSQSPSNKVTEKGKDVELRCDPISGHTALYWYRQSLGQGLEFLIYFQGNSAPDKSGLPSDRFSAERTGGSVSTLTIQRTQQEDSAVYLCASSLDQGAETQYFGPGTRLLVL.

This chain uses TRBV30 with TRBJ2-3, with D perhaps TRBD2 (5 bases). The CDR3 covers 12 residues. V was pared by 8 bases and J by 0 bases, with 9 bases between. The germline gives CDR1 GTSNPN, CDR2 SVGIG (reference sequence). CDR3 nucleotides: TGTGCCCACAGAGGGAGCACAGATACGCAGTATTTT. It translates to CAHRGSTDTQYF.

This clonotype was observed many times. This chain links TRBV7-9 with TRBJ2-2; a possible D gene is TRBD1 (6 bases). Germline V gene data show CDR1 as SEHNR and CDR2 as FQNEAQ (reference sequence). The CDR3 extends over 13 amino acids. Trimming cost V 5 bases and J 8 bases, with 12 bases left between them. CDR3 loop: CASSPQGNGELFF. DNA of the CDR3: TGTGCCAGCAGCCCACAGGGTAATGGGGAGCTGTTTTTT. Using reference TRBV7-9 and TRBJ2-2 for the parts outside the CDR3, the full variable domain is DTGVSQNPRHKITKRGQNVTFRCDPISEHNRLYWYRQTLGQGPEFLTYFQNEAQLEKSRLLSDRFSAERPKGSFSTLEIQRTEQGDSAMYLCASSPQGNGELFFGEGSRLTVL.

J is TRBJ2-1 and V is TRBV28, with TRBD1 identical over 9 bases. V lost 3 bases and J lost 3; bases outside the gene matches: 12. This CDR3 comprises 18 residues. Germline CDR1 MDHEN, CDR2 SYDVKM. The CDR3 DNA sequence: TGTGCCAGCAGTTTGATACAGGGGGCCGGGGTCAGCTACAATGAGCAGTTCTTC. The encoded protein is CASSLIQGAGVSYNEQFF.

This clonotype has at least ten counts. The CDR3 here is CASSLGGARNEKLFF. The CDR3 coding sequence is TGTGCCAGCAGCTTGGGGGGGGCGAGGAATGAAAAACTGTTTTTT. J is TRBJ1-4 and V is TRBV5-4; possibly TRBD1 for D (6 bases). Trimming took 0 bases from V and 5 from J, leaving 11 bases between them. Germline lookup yields CDR1 SGHNT and CDR2 YYREEE (reference sequence). CDR3 length equals 15 residues.

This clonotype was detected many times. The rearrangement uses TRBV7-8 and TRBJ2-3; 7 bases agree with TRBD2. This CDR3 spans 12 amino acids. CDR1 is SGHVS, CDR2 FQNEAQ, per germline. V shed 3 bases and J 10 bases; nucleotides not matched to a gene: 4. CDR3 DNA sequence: TGTGCCAGCAGCTTTCCTAGCGGCGCGCAGTATTTT. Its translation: CASSFPSGAQYF.

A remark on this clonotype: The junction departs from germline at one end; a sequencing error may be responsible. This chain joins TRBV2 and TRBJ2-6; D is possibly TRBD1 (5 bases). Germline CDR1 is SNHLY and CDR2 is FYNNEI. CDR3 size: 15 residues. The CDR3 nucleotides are TGTGCCAGCAGTGAATTTTGCTCTGGGGCCAACGTCCTGATTTTC. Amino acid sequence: CASSEFCSGANVLIF.

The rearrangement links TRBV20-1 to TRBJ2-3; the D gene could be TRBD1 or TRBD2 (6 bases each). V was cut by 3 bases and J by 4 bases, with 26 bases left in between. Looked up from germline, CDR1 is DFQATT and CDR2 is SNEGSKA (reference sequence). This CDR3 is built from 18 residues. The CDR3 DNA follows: TGCAGTGCTAGGAGCCTAGCGTGGGGGCTGATGGGCGCAGATACGCAGTATTTT. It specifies CSARSLAWGLMGADTQYF.

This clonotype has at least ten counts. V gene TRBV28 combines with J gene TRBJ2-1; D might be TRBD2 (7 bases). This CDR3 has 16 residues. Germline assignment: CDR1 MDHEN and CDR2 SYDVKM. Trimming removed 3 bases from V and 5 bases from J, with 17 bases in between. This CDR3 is CASSLGGGSLDNEQFF. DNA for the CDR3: TGTGCCAGCAGTTTGGGGGGCGGGAGTCTTGACAATGAGCAGTTCTTC.

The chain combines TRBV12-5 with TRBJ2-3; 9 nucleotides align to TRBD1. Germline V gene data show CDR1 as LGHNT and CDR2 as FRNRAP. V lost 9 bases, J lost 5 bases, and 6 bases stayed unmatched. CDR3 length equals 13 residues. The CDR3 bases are TGTGCTAGCGGGACAGGGCAAAGAGATACGCAGTATTTT. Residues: CASGTGQRDTQYF.

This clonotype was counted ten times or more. The CDR3 spells CASSQEGWGLYTF. In DNA form, the CDR3 reads TGTGCCAGCAGCCAAGAAGGCTGGGGGTTATACACCTTC. The rearrangement uses TRBV3-1 and TRBJ1-2; D is perhaps TRBD1 (5 bases). V was trimmed by 0 bases and J by 11 bases, leaving 13 bases between them. This CDR3 spans 13 amino acids. Germline loops: CDR1 LGHDT, CDR2 YNNKEL (reference sequence).

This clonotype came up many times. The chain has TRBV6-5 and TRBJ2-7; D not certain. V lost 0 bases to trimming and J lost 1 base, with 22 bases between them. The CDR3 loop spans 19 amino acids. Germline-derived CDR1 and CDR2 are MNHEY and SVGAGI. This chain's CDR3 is CASSYSTEFGTASSYEQYF. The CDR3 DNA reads TGTGCCAGCAGTTACTCCACCGAGTTCGGCACAGCCTCTTCCTACGAGCAGTACTTC.

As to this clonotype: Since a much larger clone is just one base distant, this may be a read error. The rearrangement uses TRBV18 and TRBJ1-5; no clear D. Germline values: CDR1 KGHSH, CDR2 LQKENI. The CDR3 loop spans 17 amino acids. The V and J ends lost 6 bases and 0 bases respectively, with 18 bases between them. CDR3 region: CASSLSPEQDSNQPQHF. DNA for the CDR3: TGTGCCAGCTCGCTTAGTCCGGAACAAGATAGCAATCAGCCCCAGCATTTT.

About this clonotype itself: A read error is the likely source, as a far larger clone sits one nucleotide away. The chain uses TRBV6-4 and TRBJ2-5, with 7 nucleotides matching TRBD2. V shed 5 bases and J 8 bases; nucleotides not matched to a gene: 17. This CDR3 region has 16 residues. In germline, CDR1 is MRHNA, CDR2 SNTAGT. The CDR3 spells CASSSAEAGEADTQYF. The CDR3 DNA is TGTGCCAGCAGTTCCGCGGAGGCGGGAGAGGCAGATACCCAGTACTTC.

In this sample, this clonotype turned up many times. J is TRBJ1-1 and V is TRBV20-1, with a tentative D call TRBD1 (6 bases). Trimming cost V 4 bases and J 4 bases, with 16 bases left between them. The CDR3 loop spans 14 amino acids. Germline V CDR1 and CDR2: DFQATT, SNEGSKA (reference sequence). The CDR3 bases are TGCAGTGCTATTTCGTCAGGGGTGGGCACTGAAGCTTTCTTT. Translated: CSAISSGVGTEAFF.

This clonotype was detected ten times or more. CDR3 protein: CASTDGEPQHF. CDR3 coding DNA: TGTGCCAGCACCGATGGCGAACCCCAGCATTTT. J is TRBJ1-5 and V is TRBV6-4; D is ambiguous. In germline, CDR1 is MRHNA, CDR2 SNTAGT. V shed 7 bases and J shed 10 bases, with 11 bases lying between them. This CDR3 comprises 11 residues.

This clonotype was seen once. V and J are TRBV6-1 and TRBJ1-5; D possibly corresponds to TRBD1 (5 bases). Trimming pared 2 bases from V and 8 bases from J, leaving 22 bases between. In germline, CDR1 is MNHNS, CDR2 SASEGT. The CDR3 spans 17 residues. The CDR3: CASSEILWAGSFKPQHF. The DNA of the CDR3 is TGTGCCAGCAGTGAAATCCTCTGGGCAGGGAGTTTCAAGCCCCAGCATTTT.

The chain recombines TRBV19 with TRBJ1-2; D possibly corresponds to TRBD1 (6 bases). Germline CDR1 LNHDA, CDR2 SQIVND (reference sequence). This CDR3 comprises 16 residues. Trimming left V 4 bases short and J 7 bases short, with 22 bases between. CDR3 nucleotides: TGTGCCAGTAGTAACCGACAGGCGGTGGTGGCGGCTGGCTACACCTTC. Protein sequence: CASSNRQAVVAAGYTF.

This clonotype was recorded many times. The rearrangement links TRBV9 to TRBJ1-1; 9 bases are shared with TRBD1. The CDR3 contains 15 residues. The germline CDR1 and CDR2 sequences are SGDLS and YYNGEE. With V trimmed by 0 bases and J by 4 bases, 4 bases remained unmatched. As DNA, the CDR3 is TGTGCCAGCAGCGTAGGGGGACAGGGAGGCACTGAAGCTTTCTTT. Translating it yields CASSVGGQGGTEAFF. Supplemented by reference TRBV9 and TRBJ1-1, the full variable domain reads DSGVTQTPKHLITATGQRVTLRCSPRSGDLSVYWYQQSLDQGLQFLIQYYNGEERAKGNILERFSAQQFPDLHSELNLSSLELGDSALYFCASSVGGQGGTEAFFGQGTRLTVV.